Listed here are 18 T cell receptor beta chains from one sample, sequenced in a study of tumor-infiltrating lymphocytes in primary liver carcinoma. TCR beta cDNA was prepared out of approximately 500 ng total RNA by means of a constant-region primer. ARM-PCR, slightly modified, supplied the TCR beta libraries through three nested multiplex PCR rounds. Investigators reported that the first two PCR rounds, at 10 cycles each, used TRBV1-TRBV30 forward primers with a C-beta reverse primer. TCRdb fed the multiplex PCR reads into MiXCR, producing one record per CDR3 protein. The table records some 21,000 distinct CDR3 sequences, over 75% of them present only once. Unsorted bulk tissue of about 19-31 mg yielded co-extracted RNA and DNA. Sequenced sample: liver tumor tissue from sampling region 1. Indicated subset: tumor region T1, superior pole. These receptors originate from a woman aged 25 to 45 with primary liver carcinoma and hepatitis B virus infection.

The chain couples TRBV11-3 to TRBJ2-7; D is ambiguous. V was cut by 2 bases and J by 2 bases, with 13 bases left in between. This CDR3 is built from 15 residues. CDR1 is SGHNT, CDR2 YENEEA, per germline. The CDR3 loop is CASSLHPGEAYEQYF. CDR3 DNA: TGTGCCAGCAGCTTACATCCAGGTGAGGCCTACGAGCAGTACTTC.

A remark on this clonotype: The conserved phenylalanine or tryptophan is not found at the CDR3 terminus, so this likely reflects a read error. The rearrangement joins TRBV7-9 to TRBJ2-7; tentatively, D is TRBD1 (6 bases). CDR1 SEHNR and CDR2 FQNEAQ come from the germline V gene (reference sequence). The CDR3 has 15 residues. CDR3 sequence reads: CASSWGQAAPYEQYS. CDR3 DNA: TGTGCCAGTAGCTGGGGACAAGCCGCACCTTACGAGCAGTACTCC.

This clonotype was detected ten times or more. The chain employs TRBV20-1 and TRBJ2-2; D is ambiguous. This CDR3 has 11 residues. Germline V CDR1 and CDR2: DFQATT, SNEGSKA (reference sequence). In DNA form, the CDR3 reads TGCACCGCCGCCTTAGCTGGGGAGCTGTTTTTT. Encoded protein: CTAALAGELFF.

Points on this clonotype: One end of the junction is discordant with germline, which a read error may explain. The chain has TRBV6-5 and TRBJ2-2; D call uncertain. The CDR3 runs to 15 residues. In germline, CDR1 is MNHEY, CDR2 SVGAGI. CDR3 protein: CASSPRRGFTWELFF. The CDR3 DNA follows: TGTGCCAGCAGTCCGCGGAGAGGATTCACCTGGGAGCTGTTTTTT.

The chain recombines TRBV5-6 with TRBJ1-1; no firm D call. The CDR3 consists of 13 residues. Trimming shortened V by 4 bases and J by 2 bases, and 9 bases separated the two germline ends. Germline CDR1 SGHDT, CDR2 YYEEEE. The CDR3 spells CASSHLGNTEAFF. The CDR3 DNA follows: TGTGCCAGCAGCCATCTCGGAAACACTGAAGCTTTCTTT.

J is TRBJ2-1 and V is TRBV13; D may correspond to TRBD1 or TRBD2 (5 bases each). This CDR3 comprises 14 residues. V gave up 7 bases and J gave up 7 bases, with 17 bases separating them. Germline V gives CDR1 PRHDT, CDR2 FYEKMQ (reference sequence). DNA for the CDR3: TGTGCCAGCAACTCTAGCAGGGCCGTGAATGAGCAGTTCTTC. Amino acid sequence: CASNSSRAVNEQFF.

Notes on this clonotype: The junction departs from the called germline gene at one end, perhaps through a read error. In DNA, the CDR3 is TGTGTCAGCAGCCTCCCGGGACAGGGGTCCCCATTTTATGGCTACACGTTC. It codes for CVSSLPGQGSPFYGYTF. The chain links TRBV12-3 or TRBV12-4 to TRBJ1-2; 10 bases line up with TRBD1. The CDR3 has 17 amino acids.

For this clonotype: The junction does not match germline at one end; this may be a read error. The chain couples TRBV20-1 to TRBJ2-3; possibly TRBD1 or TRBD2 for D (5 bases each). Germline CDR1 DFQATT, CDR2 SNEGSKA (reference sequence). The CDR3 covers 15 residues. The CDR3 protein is CNARDPRGRTDTQYF. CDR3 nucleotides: TGCAATGCTAGAGATCCCCGGGGACGCACAGATACGCAGTATTTT.

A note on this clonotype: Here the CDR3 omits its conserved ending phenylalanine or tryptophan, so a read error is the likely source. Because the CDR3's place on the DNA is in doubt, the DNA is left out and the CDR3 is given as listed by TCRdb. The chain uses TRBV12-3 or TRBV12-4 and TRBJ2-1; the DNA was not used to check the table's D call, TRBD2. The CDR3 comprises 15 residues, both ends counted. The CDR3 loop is CASSLPGTSGLEQLY.

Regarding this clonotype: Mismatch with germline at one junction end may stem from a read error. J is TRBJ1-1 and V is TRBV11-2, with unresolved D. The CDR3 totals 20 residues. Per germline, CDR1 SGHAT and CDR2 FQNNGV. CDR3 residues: CASSARYSGRKRCSNTGAFF. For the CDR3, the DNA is TGTGCCAGCAGCGCTCGGTACAGTGGGCGCAAGAGGTGTAGTAACACTGGAGCTTTCTTT.

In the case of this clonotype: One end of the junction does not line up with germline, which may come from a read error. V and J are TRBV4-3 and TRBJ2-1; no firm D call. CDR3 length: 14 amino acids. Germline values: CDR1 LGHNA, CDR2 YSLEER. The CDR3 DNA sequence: TGTTCCAGCACCCACACAGAGTTGGTCAATGAGCAGTTCTTC. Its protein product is CSSTHTELVNEQFF.

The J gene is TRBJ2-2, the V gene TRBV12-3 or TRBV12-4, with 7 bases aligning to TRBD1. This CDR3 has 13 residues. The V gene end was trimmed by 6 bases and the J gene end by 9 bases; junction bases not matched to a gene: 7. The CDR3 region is CASSLTGIRELFF. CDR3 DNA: TGTGCCAGCAGCTTGACAGGGATTAGGGAGCTGTTTTTT.

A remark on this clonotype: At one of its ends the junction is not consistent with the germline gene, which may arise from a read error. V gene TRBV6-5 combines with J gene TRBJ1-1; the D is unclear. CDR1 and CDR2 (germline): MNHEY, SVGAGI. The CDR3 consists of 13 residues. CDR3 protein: CTSNQQRSTEAFF. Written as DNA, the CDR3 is TGTACCAGCAATCAACAGAGGTCAACTGAAGCTTTCTTT.

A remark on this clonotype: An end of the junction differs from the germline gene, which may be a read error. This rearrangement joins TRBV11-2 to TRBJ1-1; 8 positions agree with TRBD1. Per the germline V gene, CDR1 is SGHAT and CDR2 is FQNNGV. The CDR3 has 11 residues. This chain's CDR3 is CTSSLGTGAFF. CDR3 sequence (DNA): TGTACCAGCAGCCTCGGGACAGGAGCTTTCTTT. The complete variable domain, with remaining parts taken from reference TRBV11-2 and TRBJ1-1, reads EAGVAQSPRYKIIEKRQSVAFWCNPISGHATLYWYQQILGQGPKLLIQFQNNGVVDDSQLPKDRFSAERLKGVDSTLKIQPAKLEDSAVYLCTSSLGTGAFFGQGTRLTVV.

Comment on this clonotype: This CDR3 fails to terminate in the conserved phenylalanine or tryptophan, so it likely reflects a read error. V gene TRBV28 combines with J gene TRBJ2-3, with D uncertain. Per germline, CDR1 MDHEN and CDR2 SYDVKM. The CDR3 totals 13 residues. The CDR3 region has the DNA TGTGCCATCAGTCTTAACAGCGCTGATACGCAGTATTAT. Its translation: CAISLNSADTQYY.

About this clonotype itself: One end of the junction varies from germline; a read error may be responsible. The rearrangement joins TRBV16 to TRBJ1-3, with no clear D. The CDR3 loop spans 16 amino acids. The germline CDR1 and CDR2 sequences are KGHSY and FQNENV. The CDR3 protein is CASSHDRIGSGNTIYF. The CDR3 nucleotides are TGTGCCAGCAGCCACGACCGGATAGGGAGTGGGAACACCATATACTTT.

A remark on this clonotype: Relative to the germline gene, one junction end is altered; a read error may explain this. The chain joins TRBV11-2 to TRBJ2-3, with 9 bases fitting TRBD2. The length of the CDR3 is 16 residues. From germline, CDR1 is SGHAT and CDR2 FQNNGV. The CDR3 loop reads CASRAGLAGIVDTHYF. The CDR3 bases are TGTGCGAGCAGAGCGGGACTAGCAGGTATTGTTGATACGCATTATTTT.

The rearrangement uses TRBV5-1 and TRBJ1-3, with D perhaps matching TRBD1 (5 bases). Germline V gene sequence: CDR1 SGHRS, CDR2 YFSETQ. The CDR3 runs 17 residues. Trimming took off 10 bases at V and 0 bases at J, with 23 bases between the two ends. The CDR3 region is CAGTITTGTLSGNTIYF. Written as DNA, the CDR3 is TGCGCCGGCACCATCACGACCGGGACCCTCTCTGGAAACACCATATATTTT.